The 20 T cell receptor beta chains in this list originate from one sample, sequenced in a study of blood T cell repertoires in COVID-19. TCRdb's table, derived via immunoSEQ multiplex PCR, lists solely in-frame clones and lacks some. The top ten hold about an eighth of the sample, which has some 96,000 clones, about 80% seen once. The sequencing sample was made of peripheral blood. These TCRs come from a woman between 70 and 85 years old with acute or convalescent COVID-19.

This chain links TRBV30 with TRBJ1-1, with unresolved D. Trimming removed 0 bases at V and 4 bases at J, with 9 bases between. The CDR3 sequence is 13 residues long. Per germline, CDR1 GTSNPN and CDR2 SVGIG (reference sequence). In DNA, the CDR3 is TGTGCCTGGAGTGTATCGGGGAGCACTGAAGCTTTCTTT. Encoded protein: CAWSVSGSTEAFF.

This chain links TRBV12-3 or TRBV12-4 with TRBJ1-5, with D tentatively TRBD1 (5 bases). The CDR3 sequence is 13 residues long. Trimming pared 6 bases from V and 6 bases from J, leaving 12 bases between. CDR3 loop: CASSRQGVQPQHF. For the CDR3, the DNA is TGTGCCAGCAGCCGCCAAGGGGTTCAGCCCCAGCATTTT.

The chain is built from TRBV10-3 and TRBJ2-1; 8 bases map to TRBD1. Per germline, CDR1 ENHRY and CDR2 SYGVKD. Trimming cost V 7 bases and J 3 bases; bases outside gene matches: 8. The CDR3 loop spans 15 amino acids. The chain's CDR3 is CAIMTDRGDYNEQFF. In DNA, the CDR3 is TGTGCCATCATGACAGACAGGGGCGACTACAATGAGCAGTTCTTC.

V gene TRBV2 combines with J gene TRBJ1-4, with 8 bases matching TRBD1. Germline V gene lookup returns CDR1 SNHLY and CDR2 FYNNEI. This CDR3 contains 17 residues. With 7 bases clipped from V and 0 bases from J, the junction kept 10 bases outside the gene matches. The chain's CDR3 is CASTINQGAATNEKLFF. CDR3 coding DNA: TGTGCCAGCACCATTAACCAGGGGGCGGCAACTAATGAAAAACTGTTTTTT.

This clone was seen a handful of times. The rearrangement uses TRBV10-3 and TRBJ1-3; D uncertain. CDR1 ENHRY and CDR2 SYGVKD come from the germline V gene. Trimming stripped 4 bases from V and 4 bases from J, with 2 bases between. CDR3 size: 11 residues. The CDR3 DNA reads as TGTGCCATCAGTGCGGGAAACACCATATATTTT. Translated: CAISAGNTIYF.

The rearrangement joins TRBV6-6 to TRBJ2-3; 15 nucleotides match TRBD2. In germline, CDR1 is MNHNY, CDR2 SVGAGI (reference sequence). CDR3 length equals 16 residues. Trimming at V came to 4 bases and at J to 3 bases, leaving 2 bases not matched to a gene. The CDR3 nucleotides are TGTGCCAGCAGTTGGGGACTAGCGGGGGGTACAGATACGCAGTATTTT. This encodes CASSWGLAGGTDTQYF.

The V gene is TRBV4-1, the J gene TRBJ1-1; 12 bases map to TRBD1. Per germline, CDR1 MGHRA and CDR2 YSYEKL. The CDR3 is 15 residues long. Germline trimming cut 6 bases from V and 5 bases from J; bases unmatched to any gene: 7. CDR3 in DNA: TGCGCCAGCAGTCCGCTGGGACAGGGGGCAACTGAAGCTTTCTTT. This translates into CASSPLGQGATEAFF.

J is TRBJ2-7 and V is TRBV5-1, with TRBD1 matching 8 bases. Germline V gene lookup returns CDR1 SGHRS and CDR2 YFSETQ. V shed 2 bases, J shed 7 bases, and the junction held 5 bases outside the gene matches. CDR3 length: 13 residues. The CDR3 sequence: CASSLITGGEQYF. The CDR3 DNA sequence: TGCGCCAGCAGCTTAATTACAGGGGGAGAGCAGTACTTC.

This chain joins TRBV7-6 and TRBJ1-4, with 8 nucleotides matching TRBD1. The ends lost 4 bases at V and 8 bases at J; junction bases unmatched: 9. The CDR3 spans 15 residues. Germline CDR1 reads SGHVS; CDR2 reads FNYEAQ. The CDR3 sequence: CASSYAGGGGEKLFF. CDR3 bases: TGTGCCAGCAGCTACGCAGGGGGCGGCGGGGAAAAACTGTTTTTT.

The genes are TRBV7-3 and TRBJ2-3, with 7 bases fitting TRBD1. J gave up 2 bases and V 3 bases, and 5 bases lay outside the gene matches. CDR1 and CDR2 (germline): SGHTA, FQGTGA. The CDR3 runs to 15 residues. The CDR3 loop reads CASSLFGTATDTQYF. As DNA, the CDR3 is TGTGCCAGCAGCTTGTTCGGGACAGCCACAGATACGCAGTATTTT.

DNA of the CDR3: TGTGCCAGCAGCCCTACCAGGACAGGAGGAGCTTTCTTT. This translates into CASSPTRTGGAFF. The chain uses TRBV14 and TRBJ1-1; 7 nucleotides match TRBD1. Germline-derived CDR1 and CDR2 are SGHDN and FVKESK. This CDR3 region has 13 residues. V was clipped by 4 bases and J by 10 bases; unmatched bases: 9.

This sequence joins TRBV14 and TRBJ2-6, with TRBD1 matching 8 bases. J lost 0 bases, V lost 0 bases, and 10 bases had no gene match. Germline-derived CDR1 and CDR2 are SGHDN and FVKESK. CDR3 size: 20 residues. CDR3 coding DNA: TGTGCCAGCAGCCAAGAGTTCCCAGGGGGCTTCCCCTCTGGGGCCAACGTCCTGACTTTC. Translation: CASSQEFPGGFPSGANVLTF.

V and J are TRBV7-9 and TRBJ1-1; tentative D call: TRBD1 (5 bases). V lost 5 bases to trimming and J lost 5 bases, with 18 bases between them. The CDR3 sequence is 15 residues long. Germline loops: CDR1 SEHNR, CDR2 FQNEAQ (reference sequence). CDR3 sequence reads: CASSPPGGRETEAFF. The CDR3 DNA sequence: TGTGCCAGCAGCCCGCCGGGGGGTAGAGAAACTGAAGCTTTCTTT.

The CDR3 is CASSETLYEQYF. CDR3 DNA sequence: TGTGCCAGCAGTGAGACTCTTTACGAGCAGTACTTC. The V gene is TRBV6-1, the J gene TRBJ2-7, with D unclear. The germline V gene has CDR1 MNHNS and CDR2 SASEGT. This CDR3 contains 12 residues. Trimming stripped 3 bases from V and 4 bases from J, with 7 bases between.

This clone was seen once. The rearrangement links TRBV7-2 to TRBJ2-5; 10 nucleotides agree with TRBD1. From germline, CDR1 is SGHTA and CDR2 FQGNSA. Trimming at V came to 1 base and at J to 5 bases, leaving 7 bases not matched to a gene. CDR3 size: 16 residues. The CDR3 nucleotides are TGTGCCAGCAGCTTAGTGGGACAGGGGAGCAGGGAGACCCAGTACTTC. Its protein product is CASSLVGQGSRETQYF.

The chain recombines TRBV3-1 (or the pseudogene TRBV3-2) with TRBJ1-5; D remains unclear. The V end lost 4 bases, the J end lost 7 bases, and 14 bases lay between the germline ends. Per the germline V gene, CDR1 is LGHDT and CDR2 is YNNKEL (reference sequence). The CDR3 extends over 14 amino acids. Here the CDR3 DNA reads TGTGCCAGCAGCCCAGTTTCCGTCGGGCAGCCCCAGCATTTT. Translation gives CASSPVSVGQPQHF.

The chain has TRBV12-3 or TRBV12-4 and TRBJ1-1; 7 bases agree with TRBD1. Trimming at V came to 6 bases and at J to 5 bases, leaving 6 bases not matched to a gene. CDR3 length: 13 residues. In DNA, the CDR3 is TGTGCCAGCAGGAGACAGGGTGGAACTGAAGCTTTCTTT. Encoded protein: CASRRQGGTEAFF.

The V call is TRBV9, the J call TRBJ2-1, with 9 bases lining up with TRBD2. Trimming cost V 3 bases and J 9 bases; bases outside gene matches: 4. Looked up from germline, CDR1 is SGDLS and CDR2 is YYNGEE. The CDR3 spans 13 residues. CDR3 region: CASSAGAGGEQFF. CDR3 nucleotides: TGTGCCAGCAGCGCCGGAGCGGGGGGTGAGCAGTTCTTC.

The chain links TRBV18 to TRBJ2-2; D gene uncertain. Trimming removed 2 bases at V and 1 base at J, with 8 bases between. The germline gives CDR1 KGHSH, CDR2 LQKENI. The CDR3 length is 15 residues. Written as DNA, the CDR3 is TGTGCCAGCTCACCAACGAGACAGAACACCGGGGAGCTGTTTTTT. It specifies CASSPTRQNTGELFF.

The chain couples TRBV6-1 to TRBJ2-6; a possible D gene is TRBD1 (5 bases). This CDR3 comprises 15 residues. From germline, CDR1 is MNHNS and CDR2 SASEGT. V lost 1 base to trimming and J lost 4 bases, with 8 bases between them. CDR3 sequence: CASSEVRTGANVLTF. As DNA, the CDR3 is TGTGCCAGCAGTGAAGTTCGGACAGGGGCCAACGTCCTGACTTTC.